The rows below give T cell receptor beta chains drawn from one sample of a study of PD-1 blockade in classical Hodgkin lymphoma. Assay: immunoSEQ multiplex PCR; the TCRdb copy retains only in-frame clones and omits some. The repertoire has nearly 60,000 clones, 80% to 95% of them found once; the top ten carry about 9.4%. The material was peripheral blood mononuclear cells (PBMCs), obtained before the second cycle of nivolumab. The source of these receptors is a human donor with classical Hodgkin lymphoma. Each CDR3 is given with its conserved first and last residue. A D gene is named only where the DNA matches it firmly. Size values are once, few and many counts, or a class for expanded clones, and some rows have none.

D gene | J gene | clone size | V gene | CDR3 protein | CDR3 DNA
- | TRBJ2-5 | - | TRBV2 | CASSEAVETQYF | TGTGCCAGCAGTGAAGCGGTCGAGACCCAGTACTTC
TRBD1 | TRBJ1-2 | - | TRBV11-1 | CASSSPGQGPPEGYTF | TGTGCCAGCAGCTCCCCGGGACAGGGCCCCCCGGAAGGCTACACCTTC
- | TRBJ2-7 | - | TRBV30 | CAWSASPSEQYF | TGTGCCTGGAGTGCGTCGCCCTCCGAGCAGTACTTC
TRBD1 | TRBJ2-5 | - | TRBV6-6 | CASSYGTGQETQYF | TGTGCCAGCAGTTACGGGACAGGACAAGAGACCCAGTACTTC
- | TRBJ2-1 | - | TRBV4-2 | CASSQIKLSGVEQFF | TGTGCCAGCAGCCAAATAAAATTATCCGGGGTTGAGCAGTTCTTC
- | TRBJ2-2 | few | TRBV5-4 | CASSLSQGNGELFF | TGTGCCAGCAGCCTGTCCCAGGGTAACGGGGAGCTGTTTTTT
- | TRBJ2-5 | once | TRBV11-1 | CASSPRTVQETQYF | TGTGCCAGCAGCCCCCGGACAGTTCAAGAGACCCAGTACTTC
TRBD2 | TRBJ2-2 | - | TRBV9 | CASSPAGTSGRGTYTGELFF | TGTGCCAGCAGCCCTGCCGGGACTAGCGGGAGAGGGACGTACACCGGGGAGCTGTTTTTT
TRBD1 | TRBJ2-7 | - | TRBV7-9 | CASSSRRDRGYEQYF | TGTGCCAGCAGCTCAAGACGGGACAGGGGATACGAGCAGTACTTC
TRBD2 | TRBJ2-1 | - | TRBV7-2 | CASSLSPGTSGRGNEQFF | TGTGCCAGCAGCTTATCCCCAGGGACTAGCGGGAGGGGCAATGAGCAGTTCTTC
- | TRBJ2-5 | - | TRBV7-8 | CASSLEPTGLQETQYF | TGTGCCAGCAGCTTAGAGCCGACAGGCCTCCAAGAGACCCAGTACTTC
TRBD2 | TRBJ2-1 | - | TRBV4-3 | CASSQDASGTYNEQFF | TGCGCCAGCAGCCAAGACGCTAGCGGGACGTACAATGAGCAGTTCTTC
TRBD2 | TRBJ2-3 | - | TRBV5-4 | CASSWGGTSGDTQYF | TGTGCCAGCAGCTGGGGGGGTACTAGCGGAGATACGCAGTATTTT
- | TRBJ2-1 | - | TRBV19 | CASNRGGPLANEQFF | TGTGCCAGTAATAGGGGGGGACCTCTAGCCAATGAGCAGTTCTTC
- | TRBJ2-7 | once | TRBV6-5 | CASSYSGPAGSYEQYF | TGTGCCAGCAGTTACTCCGGGCCGGCGGGCTCCTACGAGCAGTACTTC
TRBD1 | TRBJ2-2 | - | TRBV19 | CASSITGAGELFF | TGTGCCAGTAGTATTACAGGGGCCGGGGAGCTGTTTTTT
TRBD2 | TRBJ2-1 | - | TRBV4-1 | CASSQTSGSYNEQFF | TGCGCCAGCAGCCAAACTAGCGGGTCCTACAATGAGCAGTTCTTC
- | TRBJ2-7 | - | TRBV29-1 | CSVYTGTSSYEQYF | TGCAGCGTTTACACCGGGACATCCTCCTACGAGCAGTACTTC
TRBD1 | TRBJ1-5 | once | TRBV27 | CASRILGGALQQPQHF | TGTGCCAGCAGAATTCTAGGGGGCGCGTTACAACAGCCCCAGCATTTT
TRBD1 | TRBJ1-3 | - | TRBV6-5 | CATGTGPGNTIYF | TGTGCAACCGGGACAGGGCCGGGAAACACCATATATTTT
- | TRBJ2-7 | - | TRBV7-8 | CASSSTNYEQYF | TGTGCCAGCAGCTCGACCAACTACGAGCAGTACTTC
TRBD1 | TRBJ2-2 | - | TRBV27 | CASSYSSGQGYTGELFF | TGTGCCAGCAGTTACTCCTCCGGACAGGGGTACACCGGGGAGCTGTTTTTT
- | TRBJ2-3 | once | TRBV6-1 | CASSNQPRLDTQYF | TGTGCCAGCAGTAATCAACCTCGACTGGATACGCAGTATTTT
- | TRBJ2-7 | - | TRBV4-1 | CASSQGEGEGPYEQYF | TGCGCCAGCAGCCAAGGGGAGGGGGAGGGACCCTACGAGCAGTACTTC
TRBD2 | TRBJ2-7 | medium-sized | TRBV7-8 | CASSISGGAAYEQYF | TGTGCCAGCAGCATTAGCGGGGGGGCAGCCTACGAGCAGTACTTC
TRBD1 | TRBJ2-3 | - | TRBV6-5 | CASSYSIQGADTQYF | TGTGCCAGCAGTTACTCGATTCAGGGGGCGGATACGCAGTATTTT
TRBD1 | TRBJ1-5 | - | TRBV29-1 | CSAWDSSTRIQHF | TGCAGCGCCTGGGACAGCTCGACCCGCATACAGCATTTT
- | TRBJ1-1 | - | TRBV30 | CAWSVGQGNTEAFF | TGTGCCTGGAGTGTAGGCCAGGGGAACACTGAAGCTTTCTTT
- | TRBJ2-3 | - | TRBV7-6 | CASSPSRITDTQYF | TGTGCCAGCAGCCCTTCCCGCATCACAGATACGCAGTATTTT
TRBD1 | TRBJ1-2 | - | TRBV28 | CASRGDSFYGYTF | TGTGCCAGCAGGGGGGACAGCTTCTATGGCTACACCTTC
- | TRBJ1-4 | - | TRBV6-1 | CASSEAWSEKLFF | TGTGCCAGCAGTGAAGCTTGGAGTGAAAAACTGTTTTTT
- | TRBJ1-3 | - | TRBV19 | CASSPDSSGNTIYF | TGTGCCAGTAGCCCGGACAGCTCTGGAAACACCATATATTTT
- | TRBJ2-3 | - | TRBV15 | CATSRVDSRTDTQYF | TGTGCCACCAGCAGAGTGGATTCTCGCACAGATACGCAGTATTTT
- | TRBJ1-4 | - | TRBV7-9 | CASSLVGSGEKLFF | TGTGCCAGCAGCTTAGTGGGGAGCGGTGAAAAACTGTTTTTT
- | TRBJ1-2 | - | TRBV29-1 | CSVDQRNYGYTF | TGCAGCGTTGATCAGCGAAACTATGGCTACACCTTC
- | TRBJ1-2 | - | TRBV6-5 | CASSDSPLLYGYTF | TGTGCCAGCAGCGACAGCCCACTACTCTATGGCTACACCTTC
- | TRBJ2-5 | - | TRBV9 | CASSVWEGDQYF | TGTGCCAGCAGCGTCTGGGAGGGGGACCAGTACTTC
TRBD2 | TRBJ2-3 | - | TRBV12-5 | CASAGLAGLTDTQYF | TGTGCTAGTGCCGGACTAGCGGGGCTCACAGATACGCAGTATTTT
TRBD2 | TRBJ2-5 | - | TRBV9 | CASSVAGGETQYF | TGTGCCAGCAGCGTAGCGGGAGGAGAGACCCAGTACTTC
- | TRBJ2-7 | - | TRBV4-2 | CASSQGQSSSYEQYF | TGTGCCAGCAGCCAAGGACAGTCTTCCTCCTACGAGCAGTACTTC
- | TRBJ1-4 | - | TRBV6-5 | CASSYGGGIGEKLFF | TGTGCCAGCAGTTACGGAGGGGGAATAGGTGAAAAACTGTTTTTT
- | TRBJ2-7 | - | TRBV6-5 | CASSYSGPSYEQYF | TGTGCCAGCAGTTATTCGGGGCCCTCCTACGAGCAGTACTTC
- | TRBJ2-3 | once | TRBV4-2 | CASSQEAGRGGTQYF | TGTGCCAGCAGCCAAGAGGCTGGCAGAGGAGGTACGCAGTATTTT
- | TRBJ1-5 | - | TRBV28 | CASSRGGADSRQNSNQPQHF | TGTGCCAGCAGTAGGGGAGGGGCGGACAGCCGACAGAATAGCAATCAGCCCCAGCATTTT
- | TRBJ2-1 | - | TRBV5-1 | CASSFGSGEQFF | TGCGCCAGCAGCTTCGGTTCTGGAGAGCAGTTCTTC
- | TRBJ1-1 | - | TRBV4-3 | CASSPLTENTEAFF | TGCGCCAGCAGCCCGTTGACAGAAAACACTGAAGCTTTCTTT
TRBD1 | TRBJ2-2 | - | TRBV9 | CASSETGVPGELFF | TGTGCCAGCAGCGAGACAGGGGTCCCCGGGGAGCTGTTTTTT
TRBD1 | TRBJ1-6 | - | TRBV9 | CASSEGQGLRALHF | TGTGCCAGCAGCGAGGGACAGGGTCTTCGAGCCCTCCACTTT
- | TRBJ2-4 | - | TRBV7-6 | CASSLASGGLAKNIQYF | TGTGCCAGCAGCTTAGCGTCTGGGGGGCTAGCCAAAAACATTCAGTACTTC
- | TRBJ1-5 | - | TRBV9 | CASSGGLGDNQPQHF | TGTGCCAGCAGCGGAGGGTTAGGGGACAATCAGCCCCAGCATTTT
- | TRBJ2-3 | once | TRBV7-6 | CASSLARTEDTDTQYF | TGTGCCAGCAGCTTAGCTAGGACAGAGGACACAGATACGCAGTATTTT